This T cell receptor beta chain was sequenced for a study of cytomegalovirus exposure and HLA in healthy donors. V was pared by 3 bases and J by 7 bases, with 6 bases between. This CDR3 is 10 amino acids long. Germline V gives CDR1 DFQATT, CDR2 SNEGSKA (reference sequence). Vbeta (60) and Jbeta (13) primers were used in the PCR. Some clones are missing from TCRdb's copy, which holds only in-frame ones; the method was immunoSEQ multiplex PCR. The sample features about 60,000 clones, with roughly 2.1% in its top ten. For this clone: What it binds is not known.

General study results and limits: Researchers reported in a later analysis that a missense DCLRE1C variant was tied to TCR beta V- and J-gene trimming. In a later analysis, parvovirus B19, influenza, CMV and Epstein-Barr virus appeared linked to several top co-occurrence clusters. Earlier results showed most TCR beta V segments being productive about 87% or about 30% of the time.

The J gene is TRBJ1-1, the V gene TRBV20-1; D is ambiguous. The sequence derives from a woman aged 18 to 35 in good health and CMV-seronegative. The specimen was PBMCs. CDR3 sequence: CSARGVEAFF. The CDR3 DNA sequence: TGCAGTGCTAGGGGAGTTGAAGCTTTCTTT.